Presented here are 10 T cell receptor beta chains from one specimen sequenced in a study of blood T cell repertoires in COVID-19. The assay was immunoSEQ multiplex PCR, and TCRdb's table has in-frame clones only and misses some. The data show some 270,000 clones, around 93% seen once. Sample: PBMCs or T cells enriched from blood (not recorded which). Receptors were obtained from a middle-aged man who had been exposed to COVID-19.

The chain has TRBV5-1 and TRBJ1-1, with TRBD1 matching 7 bases. Germline V CDR1 and CDR2: SGHRS, YFSETQ. J was trimmed by 1 base and V by 3 bases; bases with no gene match: 9. The CDR3 covers 16 residues. The CDR3 DNA reads TGCGCCAGCAGCTCGTACGGAGGGACAGAGAACACTGAAGCTTTCTTT. Translated, it gives CASSSYGGTENTEAFF.

This clone was observed a single time. V usage is TRBV2 and J usage is TRBJ1-2; 9 positions match TRBD1. The germline CDR1 and CDR2 sequences are SNHLY and FYNNEI. After removal of 8 bases from V and 6 bases from J, the junction contained 10 bases not matched to a gene. The CDR3 covers 14 residues. The CDR3: CASGSDRGANGYTF. DNA for the CDR3: TGTGCCAGCGGATCGGACAGGGGCGCTAATGGCTACACCTTC.

The V call is TRBV20-1, the J call TRBJ2-5; no clear D gene. The CDR3 totals 9 residues. Germline lookup yields CDR1 DFQATT and CDR2 SNEGSKA (reference sequence). Trimming removed 6 bases at V and 5 bases at J, with 4 bases between. The CDR3, as DNA: TGCAGTGCCCCTGAGACCCAGTACTTC. As protein: CSAPETQYF.

The chain uses TRBV28 and TRBJ2-3; TRBD2 agrees at 8 bases. The CDR3 consists of 21 residues. V was pared by 3 bases and J by 1 base, with 21 bases of the junction left unmatched. Germline values: CDR1 MDHEN, CDR2 SYDVKM. In DNA form, the CDR3 reads TGTGCCAGCAGTTTTTCGCGAGGGGGGCGAATAGGACTAGCTGGCACAGATACGCAGTATTTT. This codes for CASSFSRGGRIGLAGTDTQYF.

This clone occurred once. This chain uses TRBV5-6 with TRBJ2-7, with D possibly matching TRBD2 (5 bases). Germline loops: CDR1 SGHDT, CDR2 YYEEEE. V shed 0 bases and J shed 4 bases, with 8 bases lying between them. This CDR3 is 13 amino acids long. For the CDR3, the DNA is TGTGCCAGCAGCTTGGCGCGAGGGTACGAGCAGTACTTC. This gives the protein CASSLARGYEQYF.

The J gene is TRBJ1-4, the V gene TRBV9, with D tentatively TRBD1 (5 bases). Trimming pared 3 bases from V and 7 bases from J, leaving 13 bases between. This CDR3 has 14 residues. Germline V gene data show CDR1 as SGDLS and CDR2 as YYNGEE. CDR3 nucleotide sequence: TGTGCCAGCAGCGAGACCCAGGGAGGTGAAAAACTGTTTTTT. Translation gives CASSETQGGEKLFF.

The genes are TRBV5-1 and TRBJ2-3; 8 nucleotides align to TRBD2. The length of the CDR3 is 14 residues. Germline values: CDR1 SGHRS, CDR2 YFSETQ. The V gene end was trimmed by 5 bases and the J gene end by 1 base; junction bases not matched to a gene: 3. The CDR3 reads CASRTAGGTDTQYF. CDR3 in DNA: TGCGCCAGCAGAACAGCGGGAGGCACAGATACGCAGTATTTT.

J is TRBJ2-3 and V is TRBV5-4; D possibly corresponds to TRBD2 (6 bases). Trimming stripped 1 base from V and 0 bases from J, with 15 bases between. Germline V gene data show CDR1 as SGHNT and CDR2 as YYREEE (reference sequence). CDR3 length: 17 residues. The CDR3 coding sequence is TGTGCCAGCAGCTTGTTTTCTGGGGGGTCTAGCACAGATACGCAGTATTTT. Translated: CASSLFSGGSSTDTQYF.

This rearrangement joins TRBV24-1 to TRBJ1-5; 8 bases fit TRBD1. Trimming removed 2 bases from V and 4 bases from J; junction bases left unmatched: 6. Germline V gene data show CDR1 as KGHDR and CDR2 as SFDVKD. The CDR3 consists of 16 residues. The CDR3 DNA sequence: TGTGCCACCAGTGATTCCGGGACAGGAGAAAATCAGCCCCAGCATTTT. Amino acids: CATSDSGTGENQPQHF.

This clone showed up just a few times. This chain uses TRBV6-2 or TRBV6-3 with TRBJ2-7; 8 bases map to TRBD1. This CDR3 comprises 14 residues. The germline V gene encodes CDR1 MNHEY and CDR2 SVGEGT. Trimming took 5 bases from V and 3 from J; bases not matched to a gene: 6. The DNA of the CDR3 is TGTGCCAGCAGTCGCGGCGGGACAGGCTACGAGCAGTACTTC. Protein: CASSRGGTGYEQYF.